This T cell receptor beta chain stems from a study of early T cells in non-severe SARS-CoV-2 infection. Study summary: Bulk RNA isolated from unsorted whole blood underwent sequencing; chains were not paired.

Study findings and constraints: Matches to VDJdb favored anti-spike CD8 responses and missed private and CD4 specificities.

Separate cDNA molecules each had unique molecular identifiers attached to them. TCRdb passed the 5' RACE reads through MiXCR, listing each CDR3 protein once. The sample has 90,000 to 120,000 distinct CDR3 sequences; 11% are singletons. The CDR3 is made up of 15 amino acids. V was shortened by 5 bases and J by 4 bases, with 15 bases between the two germline ends. Germline CDR1 and CDR2: SGHVS and FQNEAQ. At least ten counts were recorded for this clonotype. What it recognizes is unknown. This clonotype was sampled from an adult who was a healthcare worker with PCR-confirmed SARS-CoV-2 infection or an uninfected control (not recorded which). Material: whole blood. J is TRBJ1-3 and V is TRBV7-8, with D possibly matching TRBD1 (6 bases). The CDR3: CASSKEGTLGNTIYF. The CDR3 DNA reads TGTGCCAGCAGCAAAGAAGGGACACTAGGAAACACCATATATTTT.